The clone carrying this T cell receptor (beta chain) occurred many times. Documented time point: sample taken at primary tumor resection. Unsorted whole RNA of tumor, nontumor lung or frozen PBMC was sequenced. This record comes from a study of spatial heterogeneity in lung cancer. Germline-derived CDR1 and CDR2 are SEHNR and FQNEAQ (reference sequence). Trimming took 4 bases from V and 1 from J, leaving 14 bases between them. CDR3 length: 15 residues. TCRdb passed the 5' RACE reads through MiXCR, listing each CDR3 protein once. The profile shows 30,000 to 45,000 distinct CDR3 sequences, around 7% of them singletons.

The V and J genes are TRBV7-9 and TRBJ2-7, with D maybe TRBD1 (5 bases). The TCR sequence derives from a male donor with early-stage non-small cell lung cancer. The sample consisted of PBMCs, taken at surgery. The CDR3 coding sequence is TGTGCCAGCAGCTCAGGCAGGGTCGCGTCCTACGAGCAGTACTTC. Translated: CASSSGRVASYEQYF.